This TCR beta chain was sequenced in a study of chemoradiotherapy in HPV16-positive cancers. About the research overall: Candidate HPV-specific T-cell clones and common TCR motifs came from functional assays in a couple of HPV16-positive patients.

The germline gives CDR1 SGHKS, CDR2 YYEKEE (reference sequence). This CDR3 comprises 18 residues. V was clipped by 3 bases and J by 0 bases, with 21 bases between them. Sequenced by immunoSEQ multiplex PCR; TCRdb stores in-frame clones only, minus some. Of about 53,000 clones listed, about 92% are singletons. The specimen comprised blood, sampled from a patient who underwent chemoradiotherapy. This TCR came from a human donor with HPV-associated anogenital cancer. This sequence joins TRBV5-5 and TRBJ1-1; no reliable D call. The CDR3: CASSSSPVNPVMNTEAFF. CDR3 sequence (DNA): TGTGCCAGCAGCTCCTCGCCGGTCAACCCAGTCATGAACACTGAAGCTTTCTTT. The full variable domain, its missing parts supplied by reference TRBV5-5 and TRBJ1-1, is DAGVTQSPTHLIKTRGQQVTLRCSPISGHKSVSWYQQVLGQGPQFIFQYYEKEERGRGNFPDRFSARQFPNYSSELNVNALLLGDSALYLCASSSSPVNPVMNTEAFFGQGTRLTVV.